The source of this T cell receptor (beta chain) is a study of regulatory T cells in long-lasting Graves disease. The CDR3 loop spans 14 amino acids. The germline V gene encodes CDR1 MDHEN and CDR2 SYDVKM. Trimming pared 1 base from V and 6 bases from J, leaving 9 bases between. As to time point: newly diagnosed GD, antithyroid drugs for less than 3 months. With RNA extracted from PBMCs as input, the TCR library was made. At least ten counts were recorded for this clonotype. Arm-PCR of CDR3 regions and iRepertoire HTBI primers were the basis on which TCR beta libraries were built. Each CDR3 protein gets one entry after TCRdb re-called the multiplex PCR reads with MiXCR. The sample shows about 440,000 distinct CDR3 sequences, about 15% of them seen only once. The data also belong to a second study, concerning T cells in Graves' hyperthyroidism and ophthalmopathy.

Material: peripheral blood mononuclear cells (PBMCs), obtained at new diagnosis, from a patient treated with antithyroid drugs. The receptor was derived from a woman aged 30 to 39 with Graves disease. The J gene is TRBJ2-2, the V gene TRBV28; D might be TRBD2 (6 bases). The CDR3 DNA reads as TGTGCCAGCAGTTTATTATCTAGCGCCGGGGAGCTGTTTTTT. It translates to CASSLLSSAGELFF. The full variable domain, rest sourced from reference TRBV28 and TRBJ2-2, is DVKVTQSSRYLVKRTGEKVFLECVQDMDHENMFWYRQDPGLGLRLIYFSYDVKMKEKGDIPEGYSVSREKKERFSLILESASTNQTSMYLCASSLLSSAGELFFGEGSRLTVL.